This T cell receptor beta chain was captured by sequencing in a study of cytomegalovirus exposure and HLA in healthy donors. In the study overall: Out of approximately 170 million T cells, an earlier analysis found over 100 million unique TCR beta sequences in total. Overall study results and limits: HLA alleles were associated with around 17,000 TCR beta sequences in a later analysis at 0.05 false discovery rate. It was confirmed in vitro that a few of the CMV-associated chains were specific for CMV antigens.

With 60 Vbeta and 13 Jbeta primers, the PCR was carried out. Sequencing used immunoSEQ multiplex PCR; TCRdb keeps in-frame clones, though not all of them. The sample contains some 130,000 clones, 80% of which appear only once. As to this clone: Its target is unknown.

CDR3 size: 13 residues. V lost 5 bases and J 0 bases, leaving 7 bases between the germline ends. Germline V gives CDR1 LNHNV, CDR2 YYDKDF (reference sequence). The sequenced sample consisted of PBMCs. The TCR sequence derives from a man younger than 40 in good health and CMV-seronegative. V usage is TRBV15 and J usage is TRBJ2-5; D might be TRBD2 (5 bases). The CDR3 region has the DNA TGTGCCACCAGCTTAGCGTACCAAGAGACCCAGTACTTC. Translated, it gives CATSLAYQETQYF.